The 32 T cell receptor beta chains in this list originate from one sample, sequenced in a study of cytomegalovirus exposure and HLA in healthy donors. Primers for the PCR totalled 60 Vbeta and 13 Jbeta. The repertoire was sequenced with immunoSEQ multiplex PCR; TCRdb's copy has only in-frame clones and lacks some. The sample has 75,000 to 90,000 clones, more than 60% seen once; the top ten hold less than 6%. The sequencing sample was made of PBMCs. Every receptor here comes from a male donor in good health and CMV-seropositive.

This clone occurred a few times. The chain couples TRBV15 to TRBJ2-1; 11 nucleotides agree with TRBD2. V lost 4 bases, J lost 8 bases, and 7 bases stayed unmatched. The germline gives CDR1 LNHNV, CDR2 YYDKDF (reference sequence). The CDR3 consists of 15 residues. The CDR3, as DNA: TGTGCCACCAGCACGAAAACTAGCGGGAGCGATGAGCAGTTCTTC. It is translated as CATSTKTSGSDEQFF.

The chain combines TRBV6-6 with TRBJ2-3; TRBD2 agrees at 7 bases. Germline V gives CDR1 MNHNY, CDR2 SVGAGI (reference sequence). V lost 2 bases and J lost 3; bases outside the gene matches: 5. This CDR3 spans 15 amino acids. CDR3 protein: CASSYESAGTDTQYF. In nucleotides, the CDR3 is TGTGCCAGCAGTTACGAGTCAGCGGGGACAGATACGCAGTATTTT.

The chain links TRBV19 to TRBJ1-5; 11 bases fit TRBD1. From germline, CDR1 is LNHDA and CDR2 SQIVND (reference sequence). The CDR3 has 15 amino acids. J lost 9 bases, V lost 3 bases, and 7 bases had no gene match. DNA for the CDR3: TGTGCCAGTAGTATGTGGGGACAGGGGGTATGGCCCCAGCATTTT. Protein sequence: CASSMWGQGVWPQHF.

The table lists this clone with a few counts. The chain recombines TRBV28 with TRBJ1-2; 7 nucleotides align to TRBD1. The germline CDR1 and CDR2 sequences are MDHEN and SYDVKM. The ends lost 2 bases at V and 5 bases at J; junction bases unmatched: 2. The CDR3 loop spans 13 amino acids. CDR3 sequence: CASSLGQEYGYTF. Here the CDR3 DNA reads TGTGCCAGCAGTTTAGGACAGGAGTATGGCTACACCTTC.

The chain has TRBV18 and TRBJ1-1; D is unresolved. Between the trimmed V and J ends, which lost 1 base and 2 bases, there was a span of 14 bases. CDR3 size: 16 residues. Germline V gene sequence: CDR1 KGHSH, CDR2 LQKENI. In nucleotides, the CDR3 is TGTGCCAGCTCACCACGGGCCGACCCAGCTAACACTGAAGCTTTCTTT. Amino acid sequence: CASSPRADPANTEAFF.

The genes are TRBV5-1 and TRBJ2-7; 8 bases are shared with TRBD2. V shed 0 bases and J 4 bases; nucleotides not matched to a gene: 12. This CDR3 is built from 17 residues. The germline V gene encodes CDR1 SGHRS and CDR2 YFSETQ. The chain's CDR3 is CASSLASVSGTFYEQYF. DNA for the CDR3: TGCGCCAGCAGCTTGGCCAGTGTTAGCGGGACCTTTTACGAGCAGTACTTC.

The rearrangement links TRBV5-4 to TRBJ2-7, with D perhaps matching TRBD1 (6 bases). Germline CDR1 and CDR2: SGHNT and YYREEE (reference sequence). The germline V and J ends were trimmed by 4 bases and 0 bases, with 14 bases remaining between them. This CDR3 region has 15 residues. The CDR3 region has the DNA TGTGCCAGCAGCGCCCCTGACAGGAGCTCCTACGAGCAGTACTTC. Its translation is CASSAPDRSSYEQYF.

The chain carries TRBV7-8 and TRBJ2-5; TRBD1 aligns across 9 bases. The CDR3 extends over 15 amino acids. With 5 bases clipped from V and 5 bases from J, the junction kept 9 bases outside the gene matches. CDR1 is SGHVS, CDR2 FQNEAQ, per germline. This chain's CDR3 is CASSPFLDRGETQYF. The CDR3 nucleotides read TGTGCCAGCAGCCCGTTCTTGGACAGGGGCGAGACCCAGTACTTC.

The CDR3 spells CASSLVLGSRYEQYF. DNA of the CDR3: TGTGCCAGCAGCTTAGTCTTAGGGAGCCGCTACGAGCAGTACTTC. The chain carries TRBV7-8 and TRBJ2-7, with D possibly TRBD2 on 5 matching bases. Germline CDR1 and CDR2: SGHVS and FQNEAQ. The CDR3 runs 15 residues. V was cut by 1 base and J by 3 bases, with 13 bases left in between. Full variable domain (missing parts from reference TRBV7-8 and TRBJ2-7): GAGVSQSPRYKVAKRGQDVALRCDPISGHVSLFWYQQALGQGPEFLTYFQNEAQLDKSGLPSDRFFAERPEGSVSTLKIQRTQQEDSAVYLCASSLVLGSRYEQYFGPGTRLTVT.

The chain recombines TRBV4-3 with TRBJ2-3; no reliable D call. Per the germline V gene, CDR1 is LGHNA and CDR2 is YSLEER. The V and J ends lost 5 bases and 3 bases respectively, with 18 bases between them. The length of the CDR3 is 16 residues. CDR3: CASSNRLDPLTDTQYF. The CDR3 DNA reads as TGCGCCAGCAGCAACCGCCTAGATCCCTTAACAGATACGCAGTATTTT.

The CDR3 spells CASSLINGGGEQYF. In nucleotides, the CDR3 is TGTGCCAGCAGTTTAATTAACGGGGGGGGCGAGCAGTACTTC. V is TRBV28 and J is TRBJ2-7; 8 bases map to TRBD2. CDR3 length: 14 residues. Per the germline V gene, CDR1 is MDHEN and CDR2 is SYDVKM. The V and J ends lost 2 bases and 6 bases, in that order; junction bases with no gene match: 6.

This sequence joins TRBV11-2 and TRBJ2-3; D is perhaps TRBD2 (7 bases). Trimming cost V 8 bases and J 0 bases, with 24 bases left between them. CDR1 and CDR2 (germline): SGHAT, FQNNGV. The CDR3 has 18 amino acids. This CDR3 reads CASSKWGGGRSSTDTQYF. The CDR3 nucleotides are TGTGCCAGCTCGAAATGGGGCGGGGGCCGCTCGAGCACAGATACGCAGTATTTT.

The chain carries TRBV30 and TRBJ2-7; 9 nucleotides agree with TRBD1. CDR3 length: 13 amino acids. Germline lookup yields CDR1 GTSNPN and CDR2 SVGIG (reference sequence). V trimming: 2 bases; J trimming: 3 bases; junction bases outside the gene matches: 2. The CDR3 region has the DNA TGTGCCTGGAGTCGGGGACAGGGCTACGAGCAGTACTTC. Its protein is CAWSRGQGYEQYF.

The chain is built from TRBV7-2 and TRBJ1-1; D gene uncertain. V shed 5 bases and J shed 2 bases, with 12 bases lying between them. This CDR3 comprises 14 residues. From germline, CDR1 is SGHTA and CDR2 FQGNSA. The CDR3 DNA is TGTGCCAGCAGCCCCCGCAGAGGAAACACTGAAGCTTTCTTT. Amino acids: CASSPRRGNTEAFF.

V gene TRBV5-1 combines with J gene TRBJ1-1; perhaps TRBD1 as D (6 bases). This CDR3 spans 14 amino acids. Germline V gene sequence: CDR1 SGHRS, CDR2 YFSETQ. V was clipped by 4 bases and J by 2 bases, with 12 bases between them. Written as DNA, the CDR3 is TGCGCCAGCAGCACCTGGACAGCCAACACTGAAGCTTTCTTT. This sequence encodes CASSTWTANTEAFF.

This CDR3 reads CASSPTGTGQIQETQYF. The DNA for the CDR3 is TGCGCCAGCAGCCCGACCGGGACAGGACAAATCCAAGAGACCCAGTACTTC. This chain links TRBV4-1 with TRBJ2-5; 8 positions match TRBD1. CDR1 MGHRA and CDR2 YSYEKL come from the germline V gene. This CDR3 is 17 amino acids long. Trimming cost V 4 bases and J 1 base; bases outside gene matches: 11.

The V call is TRBV9, the J call TRBJ1-1; D gene unclear. V lost 0 bases and J lost 7, with 10 bases in between. In germline, CDR1 is SGDLS, CDR2 YYNGEE. The CDR3 spans 13 residues. The CDR3 protein is CASSVGSGSEAFF. The DNA for the CDR3 is TGTGCCAGCAGCGTAGGGAGCGGCAGTGAAGCTTTCTTT. Complete variable domain (other parts from reference TRBV9 and TRBJ1-1): DSGVTQTPKHLITATGQRVTLRCSPRSGDLSVYWYQQSLDQGLQFLIQYYNGEERAKGNILERFSAQQFPDLHSELNLSSLELGDSALYFCASSVGSGSEAFFGQGTRLTVV.

The CDR3 spells CASSLSAGTAKNIQYF. The CDR3 nucleotides read TGTGCCAGCAGTTTATCCGCGGGGACTGCCAAAAACATTCAGTACTTC. The chain carries TRBV27 and TRBJ2-4, with D maybe TRBD2 (6 bases). The CDR3 contains 16 residues. Germline assignment: CDR1 MNHEY and CDR2 SMNVEV (reference sequence). V lost 0 bases to trimming and J lost 1 base, with 10 bases between them.

The chain joins TRBV11-2 to TRBJ2-3, with 8 bases matching TRBD2. Losses at the gene ends were 1 base for V and 6 bases for J; bases not matched to a gene: 12. This CDR3 contains 17 residues. From germline, CDR1 is SGHAT and CDR2 FQNNGV. CDR3 coding DNA: TGTGCCAGCAGCTTAGGGTGGTCCGGGGGGGGTTGGGATACGCAGTATTTT. Protein product: CASSLGWSGGGWDTQYF.

The genes are TRBV6-5 and TRBJ1-5; 7 bases agree with TRBD1. The CDR3 length is 15 residues. The V segment lost 6 bases and the J segment 1 base; nucleotides outside the gene matches: 6. Germline assignment: CDR1 MNHEY and CDR2 SVGAGI. Here the CDR3 reads CASSPGQVSNQPQHF. The CDR3, as DNA: TGTGCCAGCAGCCCCGGACAGGTCAGCAATCAGCCCCAGCATTTT.

The count of this clone is one. V gene TRBV18 combines with J gene TRBJ1-2; no definite D call. The CDR3 has 15 amino acids. The germline V gene has CDR1 KGHSH and CDR2 LQKENI. Trimming cost V 2 bases and J 5 bases, with 15 bases left between them. CDR3 in DNA: TGTGCCAGCTCACCAACCAGTGGAGCCTGGTATGGCTACACCTTC. It specifies CASSPTSGAWYGYTF.

This clone was picked up a small number of times. V is TRBV6-5 and J is TRBJ2-5, with TRBD2 identical over 12 bases. CDR3 size: 15 residues. V shed 6 bases and J 6 bases; nucleotides not matched to a gene: 8. Germline V CDR1 and CDR2: MNHEY, SVGAGI. CDR3: CASRTLAGGPKTQYF. DNA for the CDR3: TGTGCCAGCAGGACTCTAGCGGGGGGGCCTAAGACCCAGTACTTC.

The J gene is TRBJ2-7, the V gene TRBV7-2, with TRBD1 matching 9 bases. The CDR3 runs 16 residues. V trimming: 1 base; J trimming: 7 bases; junction bases outside the gene matches: 11. The V gene's germline CDR1 is SGHTA and CDR2 FQGNSA. In DNA form, the CDR3 reads TGTGCCAGCAGCTTAGTAAGGGACAGGGACTTTGGAGAGCAGTACTTC. This codes for CASSLVRDRDFGEQYF.

This chain links TRBV28 with TRBJ1-5; no reliable D call. The CDR3 covers 15 residues. The V gene lost 2 bases and the J gene lost 0 bases, with 8 bases spanning the gap. The V gene's germline CDR1 is MDHEN and CDR2 SYDVKM. CDR3 protein: CASSLGQYSNQPQHF. The CDR3 nucleotides read TGTGCCAGCAGTTTAGGGCAGTATAGCAATCAGCCCCAGCATTTT.

The CDR3 spells CASSSEPGSYNSPLHF. In DNA, the CDR3 is TGTGCCAGCAGTTCCGAGCCGGGCTCCTATAATTCACCCCTCCACTTT. The genes are TRBV6-5 and TRBJ1-6; D is unresolved. Germline CDR1 and CDR2: MNHEY and SVGAGI. This CDR3 region has 16 residues. With 4 bases removed from V and 0 bases from J, the gap between germline ends came to 10 bases.

The chain uses TRBV15 and TRBJ2-7; tentatively, D is TRBD2 (5 bases). Trimming took 2 bases from V and 4 from J, leaving 12 bases between them. Germline lookup yields CDR1 LNHNV and CDR2 YYDKDF (reference sequence). The CDR3 is made up of 14 amino acids. CDR3 amino acids: CATSRSDWEYEQYF. Here the CDR3 DNA reads TGTGCCACCAGCAGATCGGACTGGGAATACGAGCAGTACTTC.

The chain has TRBV18 and TRBJ1-2, with 7 positions matching TRBD1. The trim removed 3 bases at V and 6 bases at J, leaving 7 bases unmatched. The germline V gene has CDR1 KGHSH and CDR2 LQKENI. The CDR3 is 14 amino acids. The DNA for the CDR3 is TGTGCCAGCTCACCGGGACAGACGGATCATGGCTACACCTTC. It is translated as CASSPGQTDHGYTF. Full variable domain (remainder filled in from reference TRBV18 and TRBJ1-2): NAGVMQNPRHLVRRRGQEARLRCSPMKGHSHVYWYRQLPEEGLKFMVYLQKENIIDESGMPKERFSAEFPKEGPSILRIQQVVRGDSAAYFCASSPGQTDHGYTFGSGTRLTVV.

The chain recombines TRBV5-1 with TRBJ2-7, with 13 positions matching TRBD2. Trimming removed 5 bases from V and 0 bases from J; junction bases left unmatched: 8. The CDR3 length is 17 residues. Germline assignment: CDR1 SGHRS and CDR2 YFSETQ. Here the CDR3 reads CASRTGLAGRNSYEQYF. In DNA form, the CDR3 reads TGCGCCAGCAGGACGGGACTAGCGGGGAGAAACTCCTACGAGCAGTACTTC. The full variable domain, in which reference TRBV5-1 and TRBJ2-7 provide the parts outside the CDR3, is KAGVTQTPRYLIKTRGQQVTLSCSPISGHRSVSWYQQTPGQGLQFLFEYFSETQRNKGNFPGRFSGRQFSNSRSEMNVSTLELGDSALYLCASRTGLAGRNSYEQYFGPGTRLTVT.

The chain links TRBV18 to TRBJ1-3; TRBD1 matches at 8 bases. Germline V gene data show CDR1 as KGHSH and CDR2 as LQKENI. The V and J ends lost 3 bases and 2 bases, in that order; junction bases with no gene match: 6. The CDR3 is 16 amino acids. CDR3 loop: CASSPTGADTGNTIYF. Written as DNA, the CDR3 is TGTGCCAGCTCACCGACAGGGGCAGACACTGGAAACACCATATATTTT.

The chain carries TRBV2 and TRBJ2-7; 10 bases match TRBD1. J lost 7 bases, V lost 3 bases, and 9 bases had no gene match. The CDR3 has 15 residues. Germline CDR1 reads SNHLY; CDR2 reads FYNNEI. For the CDR3, the DNA is TGTGCCAGCAGTGACCCGACAGGGGGCCCGGGGGAGCAGTACTTC. As protein: CASSDPTGGPGEQYF.

In this sample, this clone turned up a few times. The genes are TRBV4-1 and TRBJ1-4, with D perhaps TRBD1 (6 bases). Deletions cut 5 bases from V and 6 bases from J, with 10 bases between. CDR1 MGHRA and CDR2 YSYEKL come from the germline V gene. The CDR3 runs 13 residues. The CDR3 sequence: CASSFRQDEKLFF. The CDR3 DNA is TGCGCCAGCAGCTTCCGACAGGATGAAAAACTGTTTTTT.

The rearrangement links TRBV2 to TRBJ1-2; weak D call: TRBD1 (5 bases). This CDR3 region has 12 residues. V was cut by 7 bases and J by 5 bases, with 11 bases left in between. Per germline, CDR1 SNHLY and CDR2 FYNNEI. CDR3 nucleotides: TGTGCCAGCATCCAACGGGGGTATGGCTACACCTTC. This codes for CASIQRGYGYTF.